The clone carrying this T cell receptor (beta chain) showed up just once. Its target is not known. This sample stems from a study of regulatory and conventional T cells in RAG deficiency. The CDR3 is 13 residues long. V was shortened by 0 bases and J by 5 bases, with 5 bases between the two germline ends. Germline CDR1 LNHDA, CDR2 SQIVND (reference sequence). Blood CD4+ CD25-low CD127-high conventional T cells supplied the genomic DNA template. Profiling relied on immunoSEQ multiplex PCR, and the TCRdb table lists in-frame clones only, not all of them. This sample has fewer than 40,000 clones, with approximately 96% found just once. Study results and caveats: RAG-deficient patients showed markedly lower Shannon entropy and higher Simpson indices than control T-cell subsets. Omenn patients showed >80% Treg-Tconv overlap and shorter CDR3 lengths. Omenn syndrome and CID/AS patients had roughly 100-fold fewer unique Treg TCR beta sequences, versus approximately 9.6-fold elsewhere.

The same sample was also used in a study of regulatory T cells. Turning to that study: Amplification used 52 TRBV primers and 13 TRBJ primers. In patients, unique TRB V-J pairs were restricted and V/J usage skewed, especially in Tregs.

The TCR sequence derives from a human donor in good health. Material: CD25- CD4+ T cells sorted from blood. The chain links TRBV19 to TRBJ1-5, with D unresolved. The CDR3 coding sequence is TGTGCCAGTAGTATAGAACAGTATCAGCCCCAGCATTTT. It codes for CASSIEQYQPQHF.